These 22 T cell receptor beta chains share one sample of origin, sequenced in a study of CD8 T cells in Susac syndrome. Random-hexamer reverse transcription was applied to about 0.45 to 1 ug RNA. One entry per CDR3 protein results from TCRdb running MiXCR on the immunoSEQ multiplex PCR reads. The table shows 150,000 or so distinct CDR3 sequences, with 85% to 95% occurring only once. The sequenced sample consisted of CD4+ T cells from PBMCs. Receptors originate from a human donor with Susac syndrome.

V usage is TRBV20-1 and J usage is TRBJ2-3; perhaps TRBD1 as D (6 bases). Trimming left V 1 base short and J 9 bases short, with 14 bases between. CDR1 and CDR2 from the germline V gene are DFQATT and SNEGSKA (reference sequence). This CDR3 is 13 amino acids long. This CDR3 reads CSARVTGMETQYF. For the CDR3, the DNA is TGCAGTGCTAGAGTAACAGGGATGGAAACGCAGTATTTT.

The V and J genes are TRBV29-1 and TRBJ2-4; perhaps D is TRBD1 or TRBD2 (5 bases each). The CDR3 totals 13 residues. Deletions cut 5 bases from V and 9 bases from J, with 17 bases between. Germline V gene data show CDR1 as SQVTM and CDR2 as ANQGSEA. As DNA, the CDR3 is TGCAGCGTTCGTCCTCGGGACCTCAGCATTCAGTACTTC. The encoded protein is CSVRPRDLSIQYF.

The chain has TRBV4-3 and TRBJ1-2, with TRBD1 as a possible D gene (5 bases). CDR3 size: 14 residues. The ends were cut back, 0 bases at V and 4 bases at J, with 9 bases in the middle. CDR1 is LGHNA and CDR2 is YSLEER in the germline V gene. The CDR3 DNA is TGCGCCAGCAGCCAAGATCCGCAGGGCTATGGCTACACCTTC. It translates to CASSQDPQGYGYTF.

This clonotype was picked up a small number of times. The V and J genes are TRBV2 and TRBJ1-5, with TRBD1 as a possible D gene (5 bases). This CDR3 contains 13 residues. The V gene's germline CDR1 is SNHLY and CDR2 FYNNEI. V was shortened by 4 bases and J by 3 bases, with 7 bases between the two germline ends. CDR3 in DNA: TGTGCCAGCAGTGGACAGCTCAATCAGCCCCAGCATTTT. This gives the protein CASSGQLNQPQHF. The whole variable domain, filled in from reference TRBV2 and TRBJ1-5, reads EPEVTQTPSHQVTQMGQEVILRCVPISNHLYFYWYRQILGQKVEFLVSFYNNEISEKSEIFDDQFSVERPDGSNFTLKIRSTKLEDSAMYFCASSGQLNQPQHFGDGTRLSIL.

In this sample, this clonotype turned up once. J is TRBJ2-3 and V is TRBV5-4; D gene uncertain. Per germline, CDR1 SGHNT and CDR2 YYREEE (reference sequence). The CDR3 consists of 13 residues. Trimming pared 4 bases from V and 3 bases from J, leaving 9 bases between. CDR3 DNA sequence: TGTGCCAGCAGCCCCCTTCAGACAGATACGCAGTATTTT. It encodes CASSPLQTDTQYF.

This chain connects TRBV27 to TRBJ1-2, with TRBD1 identical over 10 bases. The CDR3 has 14 amino acids. After removal of 4 bases from V and 8 bases from J, the junction contained 7 bases not matched to a gene. Germline V gene lookup returns CDR1 MNHEY and CDR2 SMNVEV (reference sequence). The CDR3 here is CASSSRQGALGYTF. CDR3 nucleotide sequence: TGTGCCAGCAGTTCCCGACAGGGGGCTTTGGGCTACACCTTC.

This rearrangement joins TRBV12-3 or TRBV12-4 to TRBJ2-6; no definite D call. The V gene lost 8 bases and the J gene lost 0 bases, with 8 bases spanning the gap. The CDR3 extends over 14 amino acids. CDR3 bases: TGTGCCAGCCTGCGTAGCTCTGGGGCCAACGTCCTGACTTTC. Translation gives CASLRSSGANVLTF.

This chain links TRBV20-1 with TRBJ2-1; no reliable D call. Germline V gene sequence: CDR1 DFQATT, CDR2 SNEGSKA (reference sequence). The CDR3 is made up of 14 amino acids. Trimming stripped 3 bases from V and 1 base from J, with 10 bases between. The CDR3 DNA is TGCAGTGCTAGTGGTTTGAGGTCCTACAATGAGCAGTTCTTC. Translation gives CSASGLRSYNEQFF.

This chain links TRBV5-8 with TRBJ2-1; TRBD1 matches at 7 bases. V was clipped by 0 bases and J by 3 bases; unmatched bases: 0. The CDR3 length is 14 residues. Germline CDR1 SGHTS, CDR2 YDEGEE. This chain's CDR3 is CASSLGQGYNEQFF. CDR3 nucleotide sequence: TGTGCCAGCAGCTTGGGACAGGGCTACAATGAGCAGTTCTTC. Filled out from reference TRBV5-8 and TRBJ2-1, the complete variable domain reads EAGVTQSPTHLIKTRGQQATLRCSPISGHTSVYWYQQALGLGLQFLLWYDEGEERNRGNFPPRFSGRQFPNYSSELNVNALELEDSALYLCASSLGQGYNEQFFGPGTRLTVL.

CDR3 sequence reads: CSAKDSSNQPQHF. For the CDR3, the DNA is TGCAGTGCTAAAGACAGTAGCAATCAGCCCCAGCATTTT. The chain links TRBV20-1 to TRBJ1-5; possible D gene TRBD1, 5 bases. Germline V CDR1 and CDR2: DFQATT, SNEGSKA (reference sequence). The CDR3 covers 13 residues. Trimming removed 4 bases from V and 0 bases from J, with 7 bases in between.

This chain joins TRBV28 and TRBJ1-4, with 7 nucleotides matching TRBD1. The CDR3 contains 15 residues. V dropped 5 bases and J dropped 0; count of bases not matched to a gene: 3. CDR1 is MDHEN, CDR2 SYDVKM, per germline. The CDR3 region has the DNA TGTGCCAGCAGTCCAGGGGGAGCAACTAATGAAAAACTGTTTTTT. Amino acids: CASSPGGATNEKLFF.

The chain employs TRBV7-9 and TRBJ1-2; D may be TRBD1 (6 bases). V was cut by 5 bases and J by 0 bases, with 16 bases left in between. Germline assignment: CDR1 SEHNR and CDR2 FQNEAQ (reference sequence). The CDR3 is 16 amino acids. CDR3 bases: TGTGCCAGCAGCGCCTATCAGGGGTACTCTAACTATGGCTACACCTTC. Translated, it gives CASSAYQGYSNYGYTF.

V is TRBV10-3 and J is TRBJ2-3; D is possibly TRBD2 (5 bases). Germline V gene data show CDR1 as ENHRY and CDR2 as SYGVKD. V was trimmed by 4 bases and J by 3 bases, leaving 8 bases between them. CDR3 size: 13 residues. CDR3 coding DNA: TGTGCCATCAGTGGGGGAGAGACAGATACGCAGTATTTT. Protein: CAISGGETDTQYF.

This rearrangement joins TRBV5-4 to TRBJ2-1, with D uncertain. This CDR3 is 13 amino acids long. In germline, CDR1 is SGHNT, CDR2 YYREEE (reference sequence). V gave up 4 bases and J gave up 5 bases, with 10 bases separating them. Here the CDR3 reads CASSLRVDNEQFF. In DNA form, the CDR3 reads TGTGCCAGCAGCCTTCGGGTGGACAATGAGCAGTTCTTC.

The V call is TRBV4-1, the J call TRBJ2-7; 9 bases are a match to TRBD2. The V segment lost 2 bases and the J segment 4 bases; nucleotides outside the gene matches: 6. Germline V gene sequence: CDR1 MGHRA, CDR2 YSYEKL. CDR3 length: 15 amino acids. CDR3: CASSQPASGDYEQYF. In DNA form, the CDR3 reads TGCGCCAGCAGCCAACCGGCTAGCGGGGATTACGAGCAGTACTTC.

The chain has TRBV29-1 and TRBJ1-1; unclear D gene. V gave up 7 bases and J gave up 0 bases, with 12 bases separating them. The CDR3 contains 13 residues. Germline-derived CDR1 and CDR2 are SQVTM and ANQGSEA. CDR3 amino acids: CSAEGQLNTEAFF. The CDR3 nucleotides read TGCAGCGCCGAAGGGCAGTTGAACACTGAAGCTTTCTTT.

This chain joins TRBV29-1 and TRBJ2-6; D is unresolved. The germline V and J ends were trimmed by 0 bases and 3 bases, with 12 bases remaining between them. Germline V gives CDR1 SQVTM, CDR2 ANQGSEA. The CDR3 runs 16 residues. The CDR3 nucleotides are TGCAGCGTTGAAGATCAGCCAACTGGTGGGGCCAACGTCCTGACTTTC. Translation: CSVEDQPTGGANVLTF.

CDR3 protein: CASSPGIAETQYF. DNA for the CDR3: TGTGCCAGCTCTCCAGGGATAGCTGAAACCCAGTACTTC. V is TRBV18 and J is TRBJ2-5; TRBD1 is a possible D gene (5 bases). The germline V gene encodes CDR1 KGHSH and CDR2 LQKENI. Trimming stripped 6 bases from V and 8 bases from J, with 16 bases between. The CDR3 contains 13 residues. The full variable domain, in which reference TRBV18 and TRBJ2-5 provide the parts outside the CDR3, is NAGVMQNPRHLVRRRGQEARLRCSPMKGHSHVYWYRQLPEEGLKFMVYLQKENIIDESGMPKERFSAEFPKEGPSILRIQQVVRGDSAAYFCASSPGIAETQYFGPGTRLLVL.

V is TRBV15 and J is TRBJ2-7, with TRBD1 as a possible D gene (5 bases). The CDR3 sequence is 14 residues long. Germline V gene data show CDR1 as LNHNV and CDR2 as YYDKDF (reference sequence). The V end lost 6 bases, the J end lost 2 bases, and 14 bases lay between the germline ends. This CDR3 reads CATSVGKGPYEQYF. The CDR3 DNA follows: TGTGCCACCAGTGTGGGGAAGGGGCCCTACGAGCAGTACTTC.

The chain couples TRBV12-3 or TRBV12-4 to TRBJ2-7; the D is unclear. This CDR3 has 15 residues. V gave up 1 base and J gave up 2 bases, with 12 bases separating them. The CDR3 is CASSLGHLPPYEQYF. DNA of the CDR3: TGTGCCAGCAGTTTAGGGCACCTACCGCCCTACGAGCAGTACTTC.

In DNA, the CDR3 is TGTGCCAGCCGAAAGGACAGGTCCTACAATGAGCAGTTCTTC. Its protein is CASRKDRSYNEQFF. V and J are TRBV27 and TRBJ2-1; 7 bases align to TRBD1. The CDR3 sequence is 14 residues long. With V trimmed by 8 bases and J by 1 base, 5 bases remained unmatched. CDR1 and CDR2 from the germline V gene are MNHEY and SMNVEV (reference sequence).

The genes are TRBV3-1 and TRBJ1-1, with D possibly TRBD1 on 5 matching bases. The V gene's germline CDR1 is LGHDT and CDR2 YNNKEL (reference sequence). The CDR3 totals 17 residues. V lost 2 bases and J 4 bases, leaving 20 bases between the germline ends. CDR3 bases: TGTGCCAGCAGCCAAACGCCCACGGGGACGCTGGGCACTGAAGCTTTCTTT. Translation: CASSQTPTGTLGTEAFF.